These T cell receptor beta chains were read from a single sample in a study of T cell responses to AZD1222 COVID-19 vaccine. Clones were read by immunoSEQ multiplex PCR, and TCRdb kept only the in-frame ones, dropping some. The data hold more than 70,000 clones, with roughly 81% observed a single time. Sequenced material: peripheral blood, taken on day 0 of AZD1222 vaccination. The receptors originated from an adult in good health. The CDR3 runs from the conserved cysteine through the conserved F or W. The order of the fields is CDR3 protein, CDR3 DNA, J gene, D gene, V gene, clone size. D genes are given only for firm matches. The size entry is marked missing in some rows and otherwise reads once, few, many or a size class.

cdr3_aa: CATGDRNYMNTEAFF; cdr3_nt: TGTGCCACCGGGGACAGGAACTACATGAACACTGAAGCTTTCTTT; j_call: TRBJ1-1; d_call: TRBD1; v_call: TRBV5-8; clone_size: NA
cdr3_aa: CARGPGADNYGYTF; cdr3_nt: TGTGCCAGGGGCCCCGGAGCGGATAACTATGGCTACACCTTC; j_call: TRBJ1-2; d_call: NA; v_call: TRBV7-2; clone_size: NA
cdr3_aa: CASSFAGTGRLDEQFF; cdr3_nt: TGCGCCAGCAGCTTTGCCGGGACAGGGCGTTTGGATGAGCAGTTCTTC; j_call: TRBJ2-1; d_call: TRBD1; v_call: TRBV5-1; clone_size: once
cdr3_aa: CASSQDRRKGEKLFF; cdr3_nt: TGCGCCAGCAGCCAAGATAGAAGAAAGGGGGAAAAACTGTTTTTT; j_call: TRBJ1-4; d_call: NA; v_call: TRBV4-3; clone_size: NA
cdr3_aa: CASSQGLARFYEQYF; cdr3_nt: TGTGCCAGCAGCCAAGGATTAGCGCGCTTCTACGAGCAGTACTTC; j_call: TRBJ2-7; d_call: NA; v_call: TRBV14; clone_size: few
cdr3_aa: CASTGPGGQAEAFF; cdr3_nt: TGTGCCAGCACTGGCCCGGGGGGACAAGCTGAAGCTTTCTTT; j_call: TRBJ1-1; d_call: NA; v_call: TRBV6-5; clone_size: NA
cdr3_aa: CSVTQQSTGELFF; cdr3_nt: TGCAGCGTTACACAGCAAAGTACCGGGGAGCTGTTTTTT; j_call: TRBJ2-2; d_call: NA; v_call: TRBV29-1; clone_size: NA
cdr3_aa: CSVDGGLAAPDTQYF; cdr3_nt: TGCAGCGTTGACGGAGGACTAGCGGCCCCAGATACGCAGTATTTT; j_call: TRBJ2-3; d_call: TRBD2; v_call: TRBV29-1; clone_size: NA
cdr3_aa: CASSSPGSYEQYF; cdr3_nt: TGCGCCAGCAGCTCGCCGGGGAGCTACGAGCAGTACTTC; j_call: TRBJ2-7; d_call: NA; v_call: TRBV5-1; clone_size: NA
cdr3_aa: CASSQSPGLMNTEAFF; cdr3_nt: TGTGCCAGCAGCCAGAGTCCGGGGCTGATGAACACTGAAGCTTTCTTT; j_call: TRBJ1-1; d_call: NA; v_call: TRBV3-1/TRBV3-2; clone_size: NA
cdr3_aa: CASTRGAKRTEAFF; cdr3_nt: TGCGCCAGCACCCGTGGCGCCAAAAGGACTGAAGCTTTCTTT; j_call: TRBJ1-1; d_call: NA; v_call: TRBV5-1; clone_size: NA
cdr3_aa: CASSDRGASEAFF; cdr3_nt: TGTGCCAGCAGTGACAGGGGTGCATCTGAAGCTTTCTTT; j_call: TRBJ1-1; d_call: NA; v_call: TRBV2; clone_size: NA
cdr3_aa: CASRPGQGLQPQHF; cdr3_nt: TGTGCCAGCAGACCGGGACAGGGGCTTCAGCCCCAGCATTTT; j_call: TRBJ1-5; d_call: TRBD1; v_call: TRBV6-5; clone_size: NA
cdr3_aa: CASRPDRGPYGYTF; cdr3_nt: TGTGCCAGCAGACCCGACAGGGGACCTTATGGCTACACCTTC; j_call: TRBJ1-2; d_call: TRBD1; v_call: TRBV27; clone_size: NA
cdr3_aa: CASSSPGQESPIYGYTF; cdr3_nt: TGTGCCAGCAGTTCGCCGGGACAGGAAAGTCCCATCTATGGCTACACCTTC; j_call: TRBJ1-2; d_call: TRBD1; v_call: TRBV6-2/TRBV6-3; clone_size: NA
cdr3_aa: CASSPGGGRMNSPLHF; cdr3_nt: TGCGCCAGCAGCCCCGGGGGTGGTCGGATGAATTCACCCCTCCACTTT; j_call: TRBJ1-6; d_call: NA; v_call: TRBV4-3; clone_size: few
cdr3_aa: CASEKVGSSGGFTDTQYF; cdr3_nt: TGCGCCAGCGAGAAGGTGGGTTCTAGCGGGGGGTTCACAGATACGCAGTATTTT; j_call: TRBJ2-3; d_call: TRBD2; v_call: TRBV10-1; clone_size: NA
cdr3_aa: CASSYPGLAGGLSTDTQYF; cdr3_nt: TGTGCCAGCAGTTACCCGGGACTAGCGGGGGGCCTGAGCACAGATACGCAGTATTTT; j_call: TRBJ2-3; d_call: TRBD2; v_call: TRBV7-9; clone_size: NA
cdr3_aa: CASSQHGDYEQYF; cdr3_nt: TGTGCCAGCAGCCAACACGGAGACTACGAGCAGTACTTC; j_call: TRBJ2-7; d_call: NA; v_call: TRBV3-1/TRBV3-2; clone_size: NA
cdr3_aa: CASSVTGLYGYTF; cdr3_nt: TGTGCCAGCAGCGTCACAGGACTTTATGGCTACACCTTC; j_call: TRBJ1-2; d_call: NA; v_call: TRBV9; clone_size: NA
cdr3_aa: CASSDYRDGYTF; cdr3_nt: TGTGCCAGCAGTGACTACAGGGATGGCTACACCTTC; j_call: TRBJ1-2; d_call: NA; v_call: TRBV28; clone_size: once
cdr3_aa: CTGSSYGDTQYF; cdr3_nt: TGCACCGGCTCCTCTTATGGGGATACGCAGTATTTT; j_call: TRBJ2-3; d_call: NA; v_call: TRBV29-1; clone_size: NA
cdr3_aa: CASRTLTGPTDTQYF; cdr3_nt: TGTGCCAGCAGGACCTTGACAGGGCCCACAGATACGCAGTATTTT; j_call: TRBJ2-3; d_call: TRBD1; v_call: TRBV6-5; clone_size: once
cdr3_aa: CSASKGGVETQYF; cdr3_nt: TGCAGTGCCAGTAAAGGCGGGGTGGAGACCCAGTACTTC; j_call: TRBJ2-5; d_call: NA; v_call: TRBV20-1; clone_size: few
cdr3_aa: CASSKTGGANNQPQHF; cdr3_nt: TGTGCCAGCAGTAAGACAGGGGGCGCGAACAATCAGCCCCAGCATTTT; j_call: TRBJ1-5; d_call: TRBD1; v_call: TRBV6-2/TRBV6-3; clone_size: once
cdr3_aa: CASSPDRGNSPLHF; cdr3_nt: TGCGCCAGCAGCCCCGACAGGGGCAATTCACCCCTCCACTTT; j_call: TRBJ1-6; d_call: TRBD1; v_call: TRBV5-1; clone_size: NA
cdr3_aa: CASSFGPSGNTIYF; cdr3_nt: TGTGCCAGCAGCTTCGGGCCTTCTGGAAACACCATATATTTT; j_call: TRBJ1-3; d_call: NA; v_call: TRBV11-3; clone_size: NA
cdr3_aa: CASSYSGQGTYEQYF; cdr3_nt: TGTGCCAGCAGTTACTCTGGACAGGGCACCTACGAGCAGTACTTC; j_call: TRBJ2-7; d_call: TRBD1; v_call: TRBV6-5; clone_size: few
cdr3_aa: CASSKDRGLAGSETQYF; cdr3_nt: TGTGCCAGCAGCAAAGACAGGGGACTAGCGGGGTCAGAGACCCAGTACTTC; j_call: TRBJ2-5; d_call: NA; v_call: TRBV21-1; clone_size: NA
cdr3_aa: CASSIPGRLYEQYF; cdr3_nt: TGTGCCAGCAGCATACCGGGACGATTATACGAGCAGTACTTC; j_call: TRBJ2-7; d_call: NA; v_call: TRBV5-4; clone_size: NA
cdr3_aa: CASSAHPGQGPFRPEAFF; cdr3_nt: TGTGCCAGCAGCGCCCATCCGGGACAGGGGCCCTTCCGGCCTGAAGCTTTCTTT; j_call: TRBJ1-1; d_call: TRBD1; v_call: TRBV9; clone_size: NA
cdr3_aa: CASSGRTGDIDTQYF; cdr3_nt: TGTGCCAGCAGCGGACGGACAGGGGACATAGATACGCAGTATTTT; j_call: TRBJ2-3; d_call: TRBD1; v_call: TRBV9; clone_size: NA
cdr3_aa: CASNTGQGAYEQYF; cdr3_nt: TGTGCCAGCAACACGGGACAGGGGGCCTACGAGCAGTACTTC; j_call: TRBJ2-7; d_call: TRBD1; v_call: TRBV7-2; clone_size: few
cdr3_aa: CASSQGGSNYGYTF; cdr3_nt: TGTGCCAGCAGCCAAGGGGGCTCTAACTATGGCTACACCTTC; j_call: TRBJ1-2; d_call: NA; v_call: TRBV3-1/TRBV3-2; clone_size: NA
cdr3_aa: CASSEQGSGTQYF; cdr3_nt: TGTGCCAGCAGTGAACAGGGGTCAGGTACGCAGTATTTT; j_call: TRBJ2-3; d_call: TRBD1; v_call: TRBV12-3/TRBV12-4; clone_size: NA
cdr3_aa: CASSSWTSGGYNEQFF; cdr3_nt: TGTGCCAGCAGCTCTTGGACTAGCGGGGGGTACAATGAGCAGTTCTTC; j_call: TRBJ2-1; d_call: TRBD2; v_call: TRBV11-2; clone_size: NA
cdr3_aa: CASSLKGTGNTIYF; cdr3_nt: TGTGCCAGCAGCTTGAAGGGGACTGGAAACACCATATATTTT; j_call: TRBJ1-3; d_call: NA; v_call: TRBV5-8; clone_size: NA
cdr3_aa: CASSLSLGGSNQPQHF; cdr3_nt: TGTGCCAGCAGCTTAAGTCTCGGGGGTAGCAATCAGCCCCAGCATTTT; j_call: TRBJ1-5; d_call: NA; v_call: TRBV7-2; clone_size: NA
cdr3_aa: CASSLRQGAEAFF; cdr3_nt: TGTGCCAGCAGCCTAAGACAGGGCGCTGAAGCTTTCTTT; j_call: TRBJ1-1; d_call: TRBD1; v_call: TRBV11-2; clone_size: NA
cdr3_aa: CASSLTRTGSEAFF; cdr3_nt: TGTGCCAGCAGCTTAACACGAACAGGGTCTGAAGCTTTCTTT; j_call: TRBJ1-1; d_call: NA; v_call: TRBV7-3; clone_size: few
cdr3_aa: CASSGGTTQETQYF; cdr3_nt: TGTGCCAGCAGCGGCGGGACGACCCAAGAGACCCAGTACTTC; j_call: TRBJ2-5; d_call: NA; v_call: TRBV5-4; clone_size: NA
cdr3_aa: CSVLAPLSSYEQYF; cdr3_nt: TGCAGCGTTTTAGCTCCGCTTAGCTCCTACGAGCAGTACTTC; j_call: TRBJ2-7; d_call: NA; v_call: TRBV29-1; clone_size: NA
cdr3_aa: CASSLRGAGGYTF; cdr3_nt: TGTGCCAGCAGCTTGCGCGGGGCAGGGGGCTACACCTTC; j_call: TRBJ1-2; d_call: NA; v_call: TRBV5-6; clone_size: NA
cdr3_aa: CASRRTEYQETQYF; cdr3_nt: TGTGCCAGCAGGAGGACAGAGTACCAAGAGACCCAGTACTTC; j_call: TRBJ2-5; d_call: NA; v_call: TRBV6-5; clone_size: NA
cdr3_aa: CASSFAGQGTMYEQYF; cdr3_nt: TGTGCCAGCAGCTTCGCCGGGCAGGGAACGATGTACGAGCAGTACTTC; j_call: TRBJ2-7; d_call: NA; v_call: TRBV7-2; clone_size: NA
cdr3_aa: CASSRVGNNSPLHF; cdr3_nt: TGTGCCAGCAGCAGGGTAGGAAATAATTCACCCCTCCACTTT; j_call: TRBJ1-6; d_call: NA; v_call: TRBV9; clone_size: NA
cdr3_aa: CATRNRVSGNTIYF; cdr3_nt: TGTGCCACCAGGAACAGGGTTTCAGGAAACACCATATATTTT; j_call: TRBJ1-3; d_call: NA; v_call: TRBV15; clone_size: NA
cdr3_aa: CASRAGQGSGGYTF; cdr3_nt: TGTGCCAGCAGAGCTGGACAGGGTTCTGGTGGCTACACCTTC; j_call: TRBJ1-2; d_call: TRBD1; v_call: TRBV6-5; clone_size: NA
cdr3_aa: CASSFNLGGTDTQYF; cdr3_nt: TGTGCCAGCAGCTTCAACCTTGGCGGGACAGATACGCAGTATTTT; j_call: TRBJ2-3; d_call: NA; v_call: TRBV11-2; clone_size: NA
cdr3_aa: CASSQDDYHGYTF; cdr3_nt: TGTGCCAGCAGCCAGGACGACTATCATGGCTACACCTTC; j_call: TRBJ1-2; d_call: NA; v_call: TRBV28; clone_size: few
cdr3_aa: CASSVDSTNQPQHF; cdr3_nt: TGTGCCAGCAGCGTTGACAGTACCAATCAGCCCCAGCATTTT; j_call: TRBJ1-5; d_call: NA; v_call: TRBV9; clone_size: NA
cdr3_aa: CASGQRPNSPLHF; cdr3_nt: TGTGCCAGCGGCCAGCGGCCCAATTCACCCCTCCACTTT; j_call: TRBJ1-6; d_call: NA; v_call: TRBV27; clone_size: NA
cdr3_aa: CASSQAGTALSNSPLHF; cdr3_nt: TGTGCCAGCAGCCAAGCCGGGACAGCCCTGTCGAATTCACCCCTCCACTTT; j_call: TRBJ1-6; d_call: TRBD1; v_call: TRBV14; clone_size: NA
cdr3_aa: CASSQGGQGDQPQHF; cdr3_nt: TGTGCCAGCAGCCAAGGGGGACAGGGCGATCAGCCCCAGCATTTT; j_call: TRBJ1-5; d_call: TRBD1; v_call: TRBV4-2; clone_size: NA
cdr3_aa: CASSSSDRVRNYGYTF; cdr3_nt: TGTGCCAGCAGTTCAAGTGACAGGGTCCGAAACTATGGCTACACCTTC; j_call: TRBJ1-2; d_call: TRBD1; v_call: TRBV28; clone_size: NA
cdr3_aa: CASRPTGESYGYTF; cdr3_nt: TGTGCCAGCAGGCCTACAGGGGAAAGCTATGGCTACACCTTC; j_call: TRBJ1-2; d_call: TRBD1; v_call: TRBV11-2; clone_size: NA
cdr3_aa: CASSREGLGANQPQHF; cdr3_nt: TGCGCCAGCAGCCGAGAAGGACTTGGGGCCAATCAGCCCCAGCATTTT; j_call: TRBJ1-5; d_call: NA; v_call: TRBV4-1; clone_size: NA
cdr3_aa: CASTLPGQGAWAGGYTF; cdr3_nt: TGTGCCAGCACCCTACCGGGACAGGGGGCCTGGGCTGGCGGCTACACCTTC; j_call: TRBJ1-2; d_call: TRBD1; v_call: TRBV7-9; clone_size: NA